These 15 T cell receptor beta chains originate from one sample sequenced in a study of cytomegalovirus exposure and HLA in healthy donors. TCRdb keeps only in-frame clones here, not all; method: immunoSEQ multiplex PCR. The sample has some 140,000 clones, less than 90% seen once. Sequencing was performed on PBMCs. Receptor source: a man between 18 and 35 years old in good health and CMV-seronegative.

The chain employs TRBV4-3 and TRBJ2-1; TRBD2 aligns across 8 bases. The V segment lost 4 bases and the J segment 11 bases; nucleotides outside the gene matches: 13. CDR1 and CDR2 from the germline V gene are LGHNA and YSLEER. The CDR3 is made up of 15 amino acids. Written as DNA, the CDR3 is TGCGCCAGCAGCCCCTTGGGGGGGCGGGAGGATCAGCAGTTCTTC. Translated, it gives CASSPLGGREDQQFF.

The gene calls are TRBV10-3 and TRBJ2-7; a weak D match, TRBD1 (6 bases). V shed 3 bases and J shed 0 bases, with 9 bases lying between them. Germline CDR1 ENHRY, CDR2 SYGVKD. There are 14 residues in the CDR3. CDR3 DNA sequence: TGTGCCATCAGTGATCGGGACATCTCCTACGAGCAGTACTTC. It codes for CAISDRDISYEQYF.

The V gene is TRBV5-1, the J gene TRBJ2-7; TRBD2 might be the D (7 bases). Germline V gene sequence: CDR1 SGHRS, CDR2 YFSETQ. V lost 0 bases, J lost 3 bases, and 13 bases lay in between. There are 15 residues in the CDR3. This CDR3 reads CASSLGGGVGYEQYF. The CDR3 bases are TGCGCCAGCAGCTTGGGAGGGGGGGTAGGCTACGAGCAGTACTTC.

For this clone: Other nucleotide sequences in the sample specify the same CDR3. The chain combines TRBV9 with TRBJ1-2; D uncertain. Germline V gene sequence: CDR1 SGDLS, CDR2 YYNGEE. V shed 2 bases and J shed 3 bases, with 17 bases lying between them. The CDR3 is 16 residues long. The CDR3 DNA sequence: TGTGCCAGCAGCGTGGCGCCACTTATGGAGGACTATGGCTACACCTTC. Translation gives CASSVAPLMEDYGYTF.

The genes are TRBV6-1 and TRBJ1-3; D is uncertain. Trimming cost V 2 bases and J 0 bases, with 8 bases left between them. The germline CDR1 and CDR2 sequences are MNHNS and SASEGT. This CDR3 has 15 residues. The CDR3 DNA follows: TGTGCCAGCAGTGAACTAGAAGGCTCTGGAAACACCATATATTTT. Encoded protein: CASSELEGSGNTIYF.

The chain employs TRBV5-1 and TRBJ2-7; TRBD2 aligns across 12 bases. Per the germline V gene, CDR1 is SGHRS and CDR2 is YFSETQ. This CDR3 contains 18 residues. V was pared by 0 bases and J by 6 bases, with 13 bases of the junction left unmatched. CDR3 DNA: TGCGCCAGCAGCTTGGAGGGACTAGCGGGTCATATGTGGCTCGAGCAGTACTTC. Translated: CASSLEGLAGHMWLEQYF.

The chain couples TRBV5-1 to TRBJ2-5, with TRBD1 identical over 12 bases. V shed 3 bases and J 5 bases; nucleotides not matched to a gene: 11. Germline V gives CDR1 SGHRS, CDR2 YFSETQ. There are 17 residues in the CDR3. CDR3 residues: CASSSQPGTGGSETQYF. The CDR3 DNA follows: TGCGCCAGCAGCTCGCAGCCCGGGACAGGGGGCTCGGAGACCCAGTACTTC.

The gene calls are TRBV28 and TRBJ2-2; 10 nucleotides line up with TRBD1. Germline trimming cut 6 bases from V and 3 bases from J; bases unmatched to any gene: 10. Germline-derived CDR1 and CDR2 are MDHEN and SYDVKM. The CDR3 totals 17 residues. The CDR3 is CASSIPRGQGYTGELFF. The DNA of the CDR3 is TGTGCCAGCAGCATACCGCGGGGACAGGGGTACACCGGGGAGCTGTTTTTT.

The CDR3 DNA is TGTGCCAGCAGCTCTCAACAGGGTCGATTCTGGTCCTATAATTCACCCCTCCACTTT. Protein product: CASSSQQGRFWSYNSPLHF. The chain joins TRBV11-2 to TRBJ1-6, with D tentatively TRBD1 (6 bases). Per germline, CDR1 SGHAT and CDR2 FQNNGV. V was cut by 4 bases and J by 1 base, with 20 bases left in between. The CDR3 contains 19 residues.

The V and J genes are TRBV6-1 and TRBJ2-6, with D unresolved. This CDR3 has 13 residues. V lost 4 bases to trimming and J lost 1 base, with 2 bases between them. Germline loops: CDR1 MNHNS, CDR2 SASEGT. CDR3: CASSASGANVLTF. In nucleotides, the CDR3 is TGTGCCAGCAGTGCGTCTGGGGCCAACGTCCTGACTTTC.

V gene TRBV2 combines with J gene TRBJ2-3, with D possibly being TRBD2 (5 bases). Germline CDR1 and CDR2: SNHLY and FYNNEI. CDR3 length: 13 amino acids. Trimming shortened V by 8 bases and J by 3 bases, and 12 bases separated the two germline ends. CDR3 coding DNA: TGTGCCAGCGGAGGAAGGGTTACAGATACGCAGTATTTT. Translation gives CASGGRVTDTQYF.

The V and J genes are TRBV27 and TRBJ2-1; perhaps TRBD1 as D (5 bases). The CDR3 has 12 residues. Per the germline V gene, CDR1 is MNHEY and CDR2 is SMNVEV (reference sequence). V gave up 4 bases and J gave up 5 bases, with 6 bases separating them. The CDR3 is CASSSTDNEQFF. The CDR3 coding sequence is TGTGCCAGCAGTTCGACAGACAATGAGCAGTTCTTC.

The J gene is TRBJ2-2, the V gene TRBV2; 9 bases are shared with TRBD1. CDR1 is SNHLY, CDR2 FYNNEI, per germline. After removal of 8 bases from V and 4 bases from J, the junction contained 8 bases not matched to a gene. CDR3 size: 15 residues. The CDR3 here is CASARRGQGTGELFF. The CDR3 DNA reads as TGTGCCAGCGCCCGAAGGGGACAGGGCACCGGGGAGCTGTTTTTT.

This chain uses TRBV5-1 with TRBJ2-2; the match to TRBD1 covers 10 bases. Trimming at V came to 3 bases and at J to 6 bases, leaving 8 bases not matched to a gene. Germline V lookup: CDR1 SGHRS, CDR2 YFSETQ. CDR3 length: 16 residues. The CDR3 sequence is CASSSAGTGEAGELFF. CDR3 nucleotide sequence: TGCGCCAGCAGCTCAGCCGGGACAGGGGAGGCCGGGGAGCTGTTTTTT.

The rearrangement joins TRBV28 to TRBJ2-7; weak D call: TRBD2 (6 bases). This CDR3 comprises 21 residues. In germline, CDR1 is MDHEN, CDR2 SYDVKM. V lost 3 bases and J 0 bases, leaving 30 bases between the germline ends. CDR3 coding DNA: TGTGCCAGCAGTTTTAGGTTCAGGTTGATCGGCGGGAATGCATACTCCTACGAGCAGTACTTC. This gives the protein CASSFRFRLIGGNAYSYEQYF. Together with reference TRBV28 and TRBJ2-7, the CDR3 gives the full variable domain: DVKVTQSSRYLVKRTGEKVFLECVQDMDHENMFWYRQDPGLGLRLIYFSYDVKMKEKGDIPEGYSVSREKKERFSLILESASTNQTSMYLCASSFRFRLIGGNAYSYEQYFGPGTRLTVT.